This entry lists 21 T cell receptor beta chains sequenced from one sample in a study of T cell responses to AZD1222 COVID-19 vaccine. Produced via immunoSEQ multiplex PCR; TCRdb's table is partial and in-frame only. The sample holds tens of thousands of clones, over 80% seen once. Sequencing was performed on peripheral blood, taken on day 0 of MenACWY control vaccination. The source is an adult in good health.

The V call is TRBV5-8, the J call TRBJ2-1, with 13 bases aligning to TRBD2. This CDR3 has 16 residues. With 7 bases clipped from V and 7 bases from J, the junction kept 11 bases outside the gene matches. Germline CDR1 SGHTS, CDR2 YDEGEE. In DNA, the CDR3 is TGTGCCAGCCCCGATTGGACTAGCGGGAGTAAAAATGAGCAGTTCTTC. Translating gives CASPDWTSGSKNEQFF. The variable domain in full, with the rest retrieved from reference TRBV5-8 and TRBJ2-1, is EAGVTQSPTHLIKTRGQQATLRCSPISGHTSVYWYQQALGLGLQFLLWYDEGEERNRGNFPPRFSGRQFPNYSSELNVNALELEDSALYLCASPDWTSGSKNEQFFGPGTRLTVL.

The chain is built from TRBV10-3 and TRBJ1-1; D call uncertain. The CDR3 totals 12 residues. From germline, CDR1 is ENHRY and CDR2 SYGVKD. Trimming shortened V by 10 bases and J by 4 bases, and 13 bases separated the two germline ends. The CDR3 loop is CATVGGITEAFF. The CDR3 nucleotides read TGTGCCACCGTAGGAGGCATCACTGAAGCTTTCTTT.

This sequence joins TRBV30 and TRBJ2-7; no reliable D call. CDR3 length: 10 amino acids. With 3 bases removed from V and 5 bases from J, the gap between germline ends came to 5 bases. Germline V CDR1 and CDR2: GTSNPN, SVGIG (reference sequence). The CDR3 is CAWSKDEQYF. CDR3 DNA sequence: TGTGCCTGGAGCAAAGACGAGCAGTACTTC.

The rearrangement joins TRBV7-6 to TRBJ1-1; TRBD1 aligns across 7 bases. The CDR3 is 15 residues long. The V and J ends lost 4 bases and 3 bases, in that order; junction bases with no gene match: 8. The V gene's germline CDR1 is SGHVS and CDR2 FNYEAQ. The CDR3 DNA sequence: TGTGCCAGCAGCTACGCAGGGGGAATTGACACTGAAGCTTTCTTT. Encoded protein: CASSYAGGIDTEAFF.

The chain uses TRBV27 and TRBJ2-1, with 9 bases aligning to TRBD1. CDR3 length equals 15 residues. The germline CDR1 and CDR2 sequences are MNHEY and SMNVEV (reference sequence). The ends lost 4 bases at V and 9 bases at J; junction bases unmatched: 10. The chain's CDR3 is CASSYIGTGRLEQFF. For the CDR3, the DNA is TGTGCCAGCAGTTATATCGGGACAGGGCGTCTTGAGCAGTTCTTC.

DNA of the CDR3: TGTGCCAGCAGCTCCAAGCGGGGAACCCAAGAGACCCAGTACTTC. Translating gives CASSSKRGTQETQYF. J is TRBJ2-5 and V is TRBV7-9, with 7 nucleotides matching TRBD2. V gave up 4 bases and J gave up 1 base; unmatched junction bases: 6. The CDR3 covers 15 residues. Germline loops: CDR1 SEHNR, CDR2 FQNEAQ (reference sequence).

The chain recombines TRBV30 with TRBJ2-3, with D possibly matching TRBD2 (6 bases). The V gene's germline CDR1 is GTSNPN and CDR2 SVGIG (reference sequence). V dropped 3 bases and J dropped 6 bases, with 16 bases sitting between them. This CDR3 has 14 residues. CDR3 nucleotides: TGTGCCTGGAGAATGGATACCCGGGGGGATACGCAGTATTTT. As protein: CAWRMDTRGDTQYF. Filled out from reference TRBV30 and TRBJ2-3, the complete variable domain reads SQTIHQWPATLVQPVGSPLSLECTVEGTSNPNLYWYRQAAGRGLQLLFYSVGIGQISSEVPQNLSASRPQDRQFILSSKKLLLSDSGFYLCAWRMDTRGDTQYFGPGTRLTVL.

This clone was seen a few times. V and J are TRBV30 and TRBJ2-3; D not resolved. V was pared by 1 base and J by 3 bases, with 5 bases between. The CDR3 loop spans 12 amino acids. Germline values: CDR1 GTSNPN, CDR2 SVGIG (reference sequence). In DNA form, the CDR3 reads TGTGCCTGGAGTGGGAGTACAGATACGCAGTATTTT. Its translation is CAWSGSTDTQYF.

This clone showed up just a few times. The chain combines TRBV28 with TRBJ1-2; a possible D gene is TRBD1 (5 bases). The CDR3 length is 16 residues. Germline values: CDR1 MDHEN, CDR2 SYDVKM. The V end lost 2 bases, the J end lost 8 bases, and 21 bases lay between the germline ends. CDR3 sequence: CASSLGRAGNLEGYTF. The CDR3 nucleotides are TGTGCCAGCAGTTTAGGGAGGGCAGGGAATTTAGAGGGCTACACCTTC.

V usage is TRBV5-4 and J usage is TRBJ2-2, with D possibly being TRBD1 (5 bases). CDR3 length: 12 residues. Germline V gene sequence: CDR1 SGHNT, CDR2 YYREEE (reference sequence). Trimming removed 2 bases from V and 6 bases from J, with 5 bases in between. CDR3 residues: CASSLGAGELFF. For the CDR3, the DNA is TGTGCCAGCAGCTTAGGGGCCGGGGAGCTGTTTTTT.

V usage is TRBV28 and J usage is TRBJ2-1, with a tentative D call TRBD2 (6 bases). Germline CDR1 MDHEN, CDR2 SYDVKM. The CDR3 loop spans 13 amino acids. V lost 4 bases to trimming and J lost 12 bases, with 16 bases between them. As DNA, the CDR3 is TGTGCCAGCAGTTCCGGGACTGGCACGGTGCAGTTCTTC. Its translation is CASSSGTGTVQFF.

The chain is built from TRBV7-9 and TRBJ1-6; the D is unclear. CDR1 and CDR2 (germline): SEHNR, FQNEAQ (reference sequence). Trimming removed 2 bases at V and 7 bases at J, with 6 bases between. The CDR3 has 13 amino acids. The CDR3 is CASSLSRNSPLHF. The CDR3 DNA is TGTGCCAGCAGCTTATCTCGGAATTCACCCCTCCACTTT.

The CDR3 DNA is TGTGCCAGCAGTCCGGCTAGCGGGAGTTTCAATGAGCAGTTCTTC. Its translation is CASSPASGSFNEQFF. This chain links TRBV6-9 with TRBJ2-1; 10 positions agree with TRBD2. The CDR3 runs to 15 residues. Trimming removed 5 bases from V and 6 bases from J; junction bases left unmatched: 7. The germline gives CDR1 MNHGY, CDR2 SVAAGI.

Only one count was recorded for this clone. This sequence joins TRBV28 and TRBJ1-2; 9 nucleotides line up with TRBD1. V gave up 6 bases and J gave up 5 bases; unmatched junction bases: 13. The CDR3 consists of 16 residues. The V gene's germline CDR1 is MDHEN and CDR2 SYDVKM. CDR3 DNA: TGTGCCAGCAGCCGAAACCGGGACAGGGACCTATATGGCTACACCTTC. Protein: CASSRNRDRDLYGYTF.

The genes are TRBV7-8 and TRBJ1-4; D is unresolved. This CDR3 has 12 amino acids. Trimming pared 6 bases from V and 8 bases from J, leaving 10 bases between. Germline loops: CDR1 SGHVS, CDR2 FQNEAQ. CDR3 coding DNA: TGTGCCAGCAGGACCGGCAACGAAAAACTGTTTTTT. Encoded protein: CASRTGNEKLFF.

There are a few counts of this clone. This chain uses TRBV11-2 with TRBJ2-1, with 8 bases lining up with TRBD2. Germline V gene sequence: CDR1 SGHAT, CDR2 FQNNGV. This CDR3 is 18 amino acids long. J was trimmed by 12 bases and V by 0 bases; bases with no gene match: 19. CDR3 in amino acids: CASSLDGSGGYNELGQFF. For the CDR3, the DNA is TGTGCCAGCAGCTTAGATGGGAGCGGGGGCTACAATGAGTTAGGGCAGTTCTTC.

The chain couples TRBV11-3 to TRBJ2-1; 9 nucleotides align to TRBD2. V lost 5 bases to trimming and J lost 9 bases; unmatched junction nucleotides: 11. The CDR3 is made up of 15 amino acids. The germline CDR1 and CDR2 sequences are SGHNT and YENEEA. Here the CDR3 reads CASSPAAGGPGEQFF. CDR3 DNA: TGTGCCAGCAGCCCAGCGGCGGGAGGGCCGGGTGAGCAGTTCTTC.

This clone was detected only once. V gene TRBV10-3 combines with J gene TRBJ2-1; 9 positions match TRBD2. The germline V gene encodes CDR1 ENHRY and CDR2 SYGVKD. V gave up 4 bases and J gave up 8 bases; unmatched junction bases: 12. The CDR3 length is 16 residues. CDR3 in DNA: TGTGCCATCAGTGGGGTTAGCGGGAGTACGGTTGATGAGCAGTTCTTC. Its translation is CAISGVSGSTVDEQFF.

This clone showed up just once. The V and J genes are TRBV20-1 and TRBJ1-3; the D gene is possibly TRBD1 (6 bases). The CDR3 is 14 amino acids. CDR1 is DFQATT and CDR2 is SNEGSKA in the germline V gene (reference sequence). V was cut by 3 bases and J by 2 bases, with 11 bases left in between. The CDR3 is CSASDSGAGNTIYF. For the CDR3, the DNA is TGCAGTGCTAGTGATTCAGGGGCTGGAAACACCATATATTTT.

The V and J genes are TRBV27 and TRBJ1-4, with D possibly matching TRBD1 (6 bases). This CDR3 is 15 amino acids long. V lost 7 bases and J lost 10, with 22 bases in between. Germline V gene lookup returns CDR1 MNHEY and CDR2 SMNVEV (reference sequence). The CDR3 DNA sequence: TGTGCCAGCAATGAATCCGGCAGGGGAAAAGGAAAACTGTTTTTT. Residues: CASNESGRGKGKLFF. Full variable domain (remainder filled in from reference TRBV27 and TRBJ1-4): EAQVTQNPRYLITVTGKKLTVTCSQNMNHEYMSWYRQDPGLGLRQIYYSMNVEVTDKGDVPEGYKVSRKEKRNFPLILESPSPNQTSLYFCASNESGRGKGKLFFGSGTQLSVL.

The CDR3 DNA reads as TGTGCCAGCAGTTTAAGCTGGGGGCCAAAGATCTATGGCTACACCTTC. It yields the protein CASSLSWGPKIYGYTF. V and J are TRBV27 and TRBJ1-2; D possibly corresponds to TRBD1 (6 bases). Trimming removed 2 bases from V and 4 bases from J, with 17 bases in between. CDR1 is MNHEY and CDR2 is SMNVEV in the germline V gene (reference sequence). The CDR3 has 16 residues.